These T cell receptor beta chains were read from a single sample in a study of patients and donors after allogeneic stem cell transplantation. TCRdb reanalysed the RT-PCR reads using MiXCR and keeps one entry per CDR3 protein. The table shows some 880,000 distinct CDR3 sequences, with under 20% occurring only once. The sequenced sample was blood, either unsorted or a sorted T cell fraction (not recorded which). Source of these receptors: a human donor who was either an allogeneic HSCT recipient or a stem cell or donor lymphocyte infusion donor (not recorded which). It is not recorded whose cells these are; they may come from a transplant donor. Each CDR3 is given with its conserved first and last residue. Each record gives: J gene, D gene, V gene, clone size, CDR3 DNA, CDR3 protein. A D gene is named only where the DNA matches it firmly. Clone size is shown for a subset of rows, as once, few, many or a class of expanded clone.

TRBJ2-1	TRBD2	TRBV18	NA	TGTGCCAGCTCACCACAAAGGCTAGCGGGATCCCATGAGCAGTTCTTC	CASSPQRLAGSHEQFF
TRBJ2-1	TRBD1	TRBV12-5	NA	TGTGCTAGTGGTAGCTCCGGGACAGACGGTGAGCAGTTCTTC	CASGSSGTDGEQFF
TRBJ2-1	NA	TRBV30	NA	TGTGCCTGGACCTCCGGAAATGAGCAGTTCTTC	CAWTSGNEQFF
TRBJ1-5	NA	TRBV20-1	NA	TGCAGTGCTAGGTTGGCGGGTCTCGATCAGCCCCAGCATTTT	CSARLAGLDQPQHF
TRBJ2-5	TRBD2	TRBV12-3/TRBV12-4	NA	TGTGCCAGCAGTGGTTCCGGGACTAGATATGAAGAGACCCAGTACTTC	CASSGSGTRYEETQYF
TRBJ2-7	TRBD1	TRBV4-1	NA	TGCGCCAGCAGCCAAGTTCAGGGGACAGACTACGAGCAGTACTTC	CASSQVQGTDYEQYF
TRBJ2-2	NA	TRBV27	few	TGTGCCAGCAGTCCCCCGTGGCCACGGAACACCGGGGAGCTGTTTTTT	CASSPPWPRNTGELFF
TRBJ1-5	TRBD1	TRBV20-1	few	TGCAGTGCTAGACCGGGACAGGGTTTGTTGCAGCCCCAGCATTTT	CSARPGQGLLQPQHF
TRBJ2-3	TRBD2	TRBV6-1	NA	TGTGCCAGCAGTGGCGGCGGGGGTTTCGGCACAGATACGCAGTATTTT	CASSGGGGFGTDTQYF
TRBJ1-2	NA	TRBV5-1	NA	TGCGCCAGCACTAGGGACGCCCGGAATAACTATGGCTACACCTTC	CASTRDARNNYGYTF